This T cell receptor beta chain comes out of a study of T cells in Graves' hyperthyroidism and ophthalmopathy. On the study more broadly: Sampling of peripheral blood happened at initial diagnosis, prior to any treatment.

For this clonotype: Its target is unknown.

What was amplified from RNA transcripts were TCR beta CDR3 regions. The HTBI primer set was used in a first-round RT-PCR of the TCR CDR3. TCRdb reprocessed the multiplex PCR reads via MiXCR and lists one record per CDR3 protein. The sample includes hundreds of thousands of distinct CDR3 sequences, 15% to 20% seen only once; the top ten take 45% to 50%. Study-level points and caveats: Researchers report that a 13 V-J model separated ophthalmopathy from stable hyperthyroidism. Among clonotypes expanded in thyroid above 0.001, most were also found in blood.

The sequence was obtained from a man aged 40-49 years with Graves' ophthalmopathy. The sequencing sample was made of blood.

The CDR3 bases are TGTGCCAGCAAGAGGGACAGGCAAGAGACCCAGTACTTC. This encodes CASKRDRQETQYF. V is TRBV7-9 and J is TRBJ2-5, with TRBD1 matching over 8 bases. The CDR3 sequence is 13 residues long. The junction had 3 bases not matched to a gene; V was cut back by 7 bases and J by 2 bases. Germline V gene sequence: CDR1 SEHNR, CDR2 FQNEAQ (reference sequence).